This is a list of T cell receptor beta chains from one sample in a study of glioma-infiltrating T cells. TCRdb recomputed calls from the multiplex PCR reads with MiXCR, one row per CDR3 protein. The sample lists roughly 350,000 distinct CDR3 sequences, around 38% occurring once. The material sequenced was glioma tissue, nonneoplastic brain tissue, or PBMCs (not recorded which). The receptor set was obtained from a human donor with low-grade glioma or glioblastoma, undergoing nonglioma brain surgery, or in good health (not recorded which). Both conserved end residues are part of each CDR3. The D gene is left open where the match is weak. Size is stated for part of the rows, as once, few or many counts, or as a class when the clone is expanded.

v_gene: TRBV18
d_gene: .
abundance: .
j_gene: TRBJ1-2
CDR3aa: CASSPNTANYGYTF
CDR3nt: TGTGCCAGCTCACCCAACACAGCAAACTATGGCTACACCTTC

v_gene: TRBV20-1
d_gene: TRBD2
abundance: .
j_gene: TRBJ2-7
CDR3aa: CSSRFFSGAYEQYF
CDR3nt: TGCAGTTCTAGGTTTTTCAGCGGGGCCTACGAGCAGTACTTC

v_gene: TRBV10-3
d_gene: .
abundance: .
j_gene: TRBJ1-5
CDR3aa: CAIRGTSNQPQHF
CDR3nt: TGTGCCATCAGAGGGACCTCCAATCAGCCCCAGCATTTT

v_gene: TRBV2
d_gene: .
abundance: few
j_gene: TRBJ1-5
CDR3aa: CASRREQVSNQPQHF
CDR3nt: TGTGCCAGCAGAAGGGAACAGGTTAGCAATCAGCCCCAGCATTTT

v_gene: TRBV6-5
d_gene: .
abundance: .
j_gene: TRBJ2-7
CDR3aa: CASSFQTDRISYEQYF
CDR3nt: TGTGCCAGCAGTTTCCAAACGGATAGGATCTCCTACGAGCAGTACTTC

v_gene: TRBV28
d_gene: .
abundance: few
j_gene: TRBJ2-4
CDR3aa: CASSSRMDIQYF
CDR3nt: TGTGCCAGCAGTTCCAGGATGGACATTCAGTACTTC

v_gene: TRBV28
d_gene: .
abundance: .
j_gene: TRBJ2-6
CDR3aa: CASSFRGHSGANVLTF
CDR3nt: TGTGCCAGCAGTTTCCGAGGACACTCTGGGGCCAACGTCCTGACTTTC

v_gene: TRBV5-1
d_gene: .
abundance: once
j_gene: TRBJ2-3
CDR3aa: CASSLATDSRSTDTQYF
CDR3nt: TGCGCCAGCAGCTTGGCCACCGACAGTCGGAGCACAGATACGCAGTATTTT

v_gene: TRBV2
d_gene: .
abundance: .
j_gene: TRBJ2-3
CDR3aa: CASKTGEDTQYF
CDR3nt: TGTGCCAGTAAGACTGGAGAAGATACGCAGTATTTT

v_gene: TRBV27
d_gene: .
abundance: many
j_gene: TRBJ2-6
CDR3aa: CASSFGISGANVLTF
CDR3nt: TGTGCCAGCAGTTTTGGGATCTCTGGGGCCAACGTCCTGACTTTC

v_gene: TRBV29-1
d_gene: .
abundance: .
j_gene: TRBJ2-7
CDR3aa: CSVEVSSRPTYEQYF
CDR3nt: TGCAGCGTTGAGGTCAGTTCTCGGCCTACCTACGAGCAGTACTTC

v_gene: TRBV4-3
d_gene: TRBD1
abundance: .
j_gene: TRBJ1-2
CDR3aa: CASSPGQGIDGYTF
CDR3nt: TGCGCCAGCAGCCCGGGACAGGGAATCGATGGCTACACCTTC

v_gene: TRBV11-2
d_gene: TRBD2
abundance: once
j_gene: TRBJ2-3
CDR3aa: CASSLGGRARRDTQYF
CDR3nt: TGTGCCAGCAGCTTAGGAGGGAGGGCCCGAAGGGATACGCAGTATTTT

v_gene: TRBV6-1
d_gene: .
abundance: .
j_gene: TRBJ1-6
CDR3aa: CASSSRAGANSPFHF
CDR3nt: TGTGCCAGCAGTTCAAGGGCAGGGGCGAATTCACCTTTCCACTTT

v_gene: TRBV28
d_gene: .
abundance: .
j_gene: TRBJ2-6
CDR3aa: CASNFGSPSGANVLTF
CDR3nt: TGTGCCAGCAATTTTGGGTCCCCGTCTGGGGCCAACGTCCTGACTTTC

v_gene: TRBV4-3
d_gene: .
abundance: few
j_gene: TRBJ1-3
CDR3aa: CASSPTAGRNTIYF
CDR3nt: TGCGCCAGCAGCCCTACGGCGGGGAGAAACACCATATATTTT

v_gene: TRBV20-1
d_gene: .
abundance: many
j_gene: TRBJ2-3
CDR3aa: CSARDQLAASTDTQYF
CDR3nt: TGCAGTGCTAGAGATCAGCTAGCAGCTAGCACAGATACGCAGTATTTT